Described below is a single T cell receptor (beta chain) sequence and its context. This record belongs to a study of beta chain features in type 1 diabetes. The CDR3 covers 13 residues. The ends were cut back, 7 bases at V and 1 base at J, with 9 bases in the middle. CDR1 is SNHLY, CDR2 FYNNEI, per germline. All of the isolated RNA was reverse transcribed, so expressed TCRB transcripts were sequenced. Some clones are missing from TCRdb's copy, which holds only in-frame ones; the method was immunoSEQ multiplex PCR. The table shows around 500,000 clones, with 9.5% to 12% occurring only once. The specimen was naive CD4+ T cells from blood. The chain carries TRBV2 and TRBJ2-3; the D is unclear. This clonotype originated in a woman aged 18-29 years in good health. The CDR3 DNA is TGTGCCAGCACGATCCCAGGCACAGATACGCAGTATTTT. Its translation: CASTIPGTDTQYF.